This T cell receptor (beta chain) was retrieved from a study of blood T cell repertoires in COVID-19 (dated by TCRdb to the early 2020s). Study-level background: The collaborator samples originated in the United States, Italy and Spain and spanned the acute and convalescent phases of COVID-19. The prospective study material was composed of cDNA or gDNA derived from T cells, B-cell-depleted T cells, or PBMCs. Deeply sampled blood TCRbeta repertoires from subjects exposed to, actively infected with, or recovered from COVID-19 were included in the dataset. The repertoires were made available in a free public database intended to serve as a resource for research on the immune response to SARS-CoV-2. Samples were obtained from the ongoing ImmuneRACE study (first 160 participants) and from 950 to 1,500 subjects provided by 6 global collaborators. A de-identified subject ID, COVID-19 status, age in years and sex were almost always included in the sample metadata. Where available, HLA class I and class II types were taken from metadata supplied by the sample provider and were not determined by assay-based typing.

General findings and caveats noted by the study authors: The amount of clinical and demographic metadata varied by source and participant and was provided uncurated.

The CDR1 and CDR2 encoded by the germline V gene are SGHAT and FQNNGV. V loses 6 bases of germline sequence and J loses 2 bases, and the interval between the two ends is 13 bases. The CDR3 sequence holds 15 residues, the cysteine and phenylalanine included. Just CDR3 DNA is preserved here, 45 bases in frame from base 1. The immunoSEQ Assay, a bias-controlled multiplex PCR, was used to amplify TCRbeta CDR3 regions from genomic DNA. On the authors' methods: Nucleated cell counts per sample were estimated from amplification of reference gene primers within the assay. To quantify the absolute abundance of each unique TCRbeta CDR3 rearrangement, sequence reads were collapsed and filtered. Productive Simpson clonality was computed per sample as the square root of Simpson's diversity index over productive rearrangements. The table was pulled from immuneACCESS by TCRdb, which kept in-frame rearrangements only. Such tables lose some clones; where checked, under half of the loss comes from unresolved V genes, and the rest has no known cause. V and J calls and clone size come straight from that table; D and trimming were deduced from the DNA. The sample table records about 230,000 clones; under 85% of these occur just once. The top ten clones comprise roughly 1.3% of the sample.

At one collaborating source in Seattle, patients were enrolled during active infection and were followed longitudinally through the course of disease. Whole blood was collected in K2EDTA tubes by collaborating institutions according to the institutions' own protocols. For TCRbeta analysis, collaborators shipped samples as frozen whole blood, isolated PBMCs, or DNA extracted from either of those sample types. Concerning this clone: It lacks a known antigen. No clone much larger than this one lies a single base away; base qualities are absent.

This sequence was found in a woman in her twenties or thirties with COVID-19, enrolled during active disease. The material sequenced was peripheral blood. The chain couples TRBV11-2 to TRBJ2-2; the D segment could be TRBD2, given 6 matching bases. The DNA sequence is as follows: TGTGCCAGCAGACTGGGACTCTTTAACACCGGGGAGCTGTTTTTT. This gives the protein CASRLGLFNTGELFF. Full variable domain (CDR3 extended with the reference TRBV11-2 and TRBJ2-2 proteins): EAGVAQSPRYKIIEKRQSVAFWCNPISGHATLYWYQQILGQGPKLLIQFQNNGVVDDSQLPKDRFSAERLKGVDSTLKIQPAKLEDSAVYLCASRLGLFNTGELFFGEGSRLTVL.